In this sample, the clone carrying this T cell receptor (beta chain) turned up once. This entry comes from a study of blood T cell repertoires in COVID-19. Overall study context: Sample material is recorded as cDNA or gDNA derived from T cells, B-cell-depleted T cells, or PBMCs.

The repertoire was sequenced with immunoSEQ multiplex PCR; TCRdb's copy has only in-frame clones and lacks some. The table records approximately 150,000 clones, less than 90% of them present only once. Trimming took off 4 bases at V and 4 bases at J, with 13 bases between the two ends. Looked up from germline, CDR1 is SEHNR and CDR2 is FQNEAQ (reference sequence). The CDR3 is 15 amino acids. The sequenced sample consisted of peripheral blood. This sequence joins TRBV7-9 and TRBJ1-4; a possible D gene is TRBD1 (6 bases). The TCR was taken from a woman between 70 and 85 years old with acute or convalescent COVID-19. CDR3 in DNA: TGTGCCAGCAGCTCCACAGGGAGGGATAATGAAAAACTGTTTTTT. It specifies CASSSTGRDNEKLFF.